The subject of this entry is one T cell receptor beta chain. The source of the sample is a study of technical replicates of blood from a handful of donors. The germline V and J ends were trimmed by 6 bases and 1 base, with 12 bases remaining between them. This CDR3 spans 14 amino acids. CDR1 and CDR2 (germline): WSHSY, SAAADI. Produced via immunoSEQ multiplex PCR; TCRdb's table is partial and in-frame only. The sample lists 60,000 to 80,000 clones; approximately 89% were seen once. The V gene is TRBV10-2, the J gene TRBJ1-1; the D is unclear. The clonotype was recovered from a human donor in good health. Some clones in this sample may be carry-over from other donors' samples. Specimen: PBMCs. The CDR3 region is CASRLGSTNTEAFF. The CDR3 DNA reads TGCGCCAGCAGGCTCGGGTCAACGAACACTGAAGCTTTCTTT.